These 17 T cell receptor beta chains came from one sample sequenced in a study of cytomegalovirus exposure and HLA in healthy donors. Primers: 60 Vbeta forward and 13 Jbeta reverse. Method: immunoSEQ multiplex PCR; TCRdb's copy keeps in-frame clones and lacks some. The repertoire has about 120,000 clones, 83% of them found once; the top ten carry around 3.5%. Sequencing input: PBMCs. Receptors were obtained from a woman aged 40 to 50 in good health and CMV-seropositive.

This clone came up once. This chain links TRBV5-8 with TRBJ1-2; D not certain. CDR1 and CDR2 (germline): SGHTS, YDEGEE. The CDR3 spans 12 residues. Trimming removed 3 bases at V and 5 bases at J, with 8 bases between. The CDR3 reads CASSYRTYGYTF. The CDR3 DNA sequence: TGTGCCAGCAGCTACCGGACTTATGGCTACACCTTC.

This chain links TRBV7-9 with TRBJ1-2; the D gene is possibly TRBD1 (6 bases). The CDR3 spans 17 residues. The germline CDR1 and CDR2 sequences are SEHNR and FQNEAQ (reference sequence). Deletions cut 1 base from V and 1 base from J, with 16 bases between. CDR3 sequence reads: CASSLDRPGHLNYGYTF. The CDR3 DNA is TGTGCCAGCAGCTTAGATCGACCGGGACACCTTAACTATGGCTACACCTTC.

The chain links TRBV10-1 to TRBJ2-1; unclear D gene. CDR1 WNHNN and CDR2 SYGVQD come from the germline V gene (reference sequence). CDR3 length: 13 amino acids. The V gene lost 0 bases and the J gene lost 4 bases, with 4 bases spanning the gap. The CDR3 sequence: CASSESNYNEQFF. The CDR3, as DNA: TGCGCCAGCAGTGAGTCTAATTACAATGAGCAGTTCTTC.

This chain uses TRBV5-4 with TRBJ2-3, with TRBD2 identical over 8 bases. Germline CDR1 SGHNT, CDR2 YYREEE (reference sequence). After removal of 3 bases from V and 3 bases from J, the junction contained 9 bases not matched to a gene. The CDR3 consists of 16 residues. This CDR3 reads CASSWPGLDVTDTQYF. The CDR3, as DNA: TGTGCCAGCAGCTGGCCGGGACTAGATGTGACAGATACGCAGTATTTT.

This clone appeared once. The rearrangement joins TRBV19 to TRBJ1-2, with 10 bases identical to TRBD1. This CDR3 has 15 residues. The germline V gene encodes CDR1 LNHDA and CDR2 SQIVND (reference sequence). V was clipped by 4 bases and J by 4 bases; unmatched bases: 6. The CDR3 DNA reads TGTGCCAGTAGTACCCCGGGACAGGGGTCCTATGGCTACACCTTC. It codes for CASSTPGQGSYGYTF.

V usage is TRBV6-1 and J usage is TRBJ1-5; D possibly corresponds to TRBD1 (6 bases). The ends were cut back, 4 bases at V and 4 bases at J, with 11 bases in the middle. The CDR3 is 14 residues long. The germline V gene encodes CDR1 MNHNS and CDR2 SASEGT. CDR3 bases: TGTGCCAGCAGTGGATACAGGGTAAATCAGCCCCAGCATTTT. This encodes CASSGYRVNQPQHF.

In this sample, this clone turned up once. The chain employs TRBV7-6 and TRBJ2-7, with TRBD2 matching over 11 bases. The CDR3 runs 13 residues. J lost 2 bases, V lost 9 bases, and 3 bases had no gene match. Per the germline V gene, CDR1 is SGHVS and CDR2 is FNYEAQ. The CDR3 protein is CASQLAGAYEQYF. In DNA form, the CDR3 reads TGTGCCAGTCAACTAGCGGGAGCCTACGAGCAGTACTTC.

V and J are TRBV9 and TRBJ2-7; 9 bases agree with TRBD2. Per germline, CDR1 SGDLS and CDR2 YYNGEE. The trim removed 0 bases at V and 6 bases at J, leaving 4 bases unmatched. The CDR3 runs to 14 residues. CDR3 in DNA: TGTGCCAGCAGCGTAGGGCTAGCGGGAAGCGAGCAGTACTTC. This codes for CASSVGLAGSEQYF.

The chain couples TRBV2 to TRBJ2-5; 8 positions agree with TRBD1. The junction had 9 bases not matched to a gene; V was cut back by 4 bases and J by 5 bases. Germline-derived CDR1 and CDR2 are SNHLY and FYNNEI. The CDR3 has 15 residues. The CDR3 is CASSGYRGLIETQYF. The CDR3 DNA sequence: TGTGCCAGCAGTGGGTACAGGGGGTTAATTGAGACCCAGTACTTC.

The genes are TRBV9 and TRBJ2-3, with 8 positions matching TRBD2. V was pared by 3 bases and J by 0 bases, with 6 bases of the junction left unmatched. Germline V gene data show CDR1 as SGDLS and CDR2 as YYNGEE. The CDR3 sequence is 16 residues long. CDR3 coding DNA: TGTGCCAGCAGCGGCTCTTCTAGCGGGAGCACAGATACGCAGTATTTT. Translated, it gives CASSGSSSGSTDTQYF.

The rearrangement uses TRBV28 and TRBJ2-5, with TRBD1 as a possible D gene (6 bases). The last part of the DNA fits TRBJ2-7 better; the J call may be wrong. CDR3 length equals 13 residues. Germline V gene sequence: CDR1 MDHEN, CDR2 SYDVKM. CDR3 sequence reads: CASRSGQTYEQYF. The CDR3 coding sequence is TGTGCCAGCAGATCAGGACAGACCTACGAGCAGTACTTC.

The chain employs TRBV6-5 and TRBJ2-5, with a tentative D call TRBD2 (6 bases). The CDR3 spans 15 residues. Trimming shortened V by 5 bases and J by 4 bases, and 17 bases separated the two germline ends. Germline CDR1 reads MNHEY; CDR2 reads SVGAGI. CDR3 DNA sequence: TGTGCCAGCAGTCCTTCCGGTGCGGGATTAGAGACCCAGTACTTC. It is translated as CASSPSGAGLETQYF.

This rearrangement joins TRBV2 to TRBJ1-1, with TRBD1 matching 7 bases. Germline CDR1 reads SNHLY; CDR2 reads FYNNEI. V was clipped by 8 bases and J by 3 bases; unmatched bases: 6. There are 13 residues in the CDR3. In nucleotides, the CDR3 is TGTGCCAGCCATCATGACAGGGACACTGAAGCTTTCTTT. Translation gives CASHHDRDTEAFF. Combining the CDR3 with reference TRBV2 and TRBJ1-1 gives the whole variable domain EPEVTQTPSHQVTQMGQEVILRCVPISNHLYFYWYRQILGQKVEFLVSFYNNEISEKSEIFDDQFSVERPDGSNFTLKIRSTKLEDSAMYFCASHHDRDTEAFFGQGTRLTVV.

This clone appeared a single time. The gene calls are TRBV10-1 and TRBJ2-5; 11 bases are a match to TRBD1. The ends lost 5 bases at V and 5 bases at J; junction bases unmatched: 7. This CDR3 is built from 15 residues. Germline loops: CDR1 WNHNN, CDR2 SYGVQD (reference sequence). CDR3 loop: CASSPGTGGRETQYF. The CDR3 DNA is TGCGCCAGCAGTCCCGGGACAGGGGGTCGGGAGACCCAGTACTTC.

The chain recombines TRBV2 with TRBJ2-3; 9 nucleotides agree with TRBD2. Germline CDR1 is SNHLY and CDR2 is FYNNEI. The CDR3 runs to 17 residues. J was trimmed by 0 bases and V by 6 bases; bases with no gene match: 10. The CDR3 DNA reads as TGTGCCAGCAGGAACGTAGCGGGAGAGACTAGCACAGATACGCAGTATTTT. Translating gives CASRNVAGETSTDTQYF.

The V gene is TRBV6-5, the J gene TRBJ1-2, with 7 nucleotides matching TRBD1. There are 14 residues in the CDR3. The V and J ends lost 2 bases and 8 bases, in that order; junction bases with no gene match: 8. The germline V gene encodes CDR1 MNHEY and CDR2 SVGAGI. CDR3 amino acids: CASSYATGAGGYTF. In DNA, the CDR3 is TGTGCCAGCAGTTACGCCACAGGGGCGGGAGGCTACACCTTC.

V gene TRBV9 combines with J gene TRBJ1-5, with D maybe TRBD1 (5 bases). The V gene lost 2 bases and the J gene lost 4 bases, with 13 bases spanning the gap. Germline V CDR1 and CDR2: SGDLS, YYNGEE. The CDR3 is 15 amino acids. Here the CDR3 DNA reads TGTGCCAGCAGCGTGGACATGGGTATGAATCAGCCCCAGCATTTT. Amino acids: CASSVDMGMNQPQHF.